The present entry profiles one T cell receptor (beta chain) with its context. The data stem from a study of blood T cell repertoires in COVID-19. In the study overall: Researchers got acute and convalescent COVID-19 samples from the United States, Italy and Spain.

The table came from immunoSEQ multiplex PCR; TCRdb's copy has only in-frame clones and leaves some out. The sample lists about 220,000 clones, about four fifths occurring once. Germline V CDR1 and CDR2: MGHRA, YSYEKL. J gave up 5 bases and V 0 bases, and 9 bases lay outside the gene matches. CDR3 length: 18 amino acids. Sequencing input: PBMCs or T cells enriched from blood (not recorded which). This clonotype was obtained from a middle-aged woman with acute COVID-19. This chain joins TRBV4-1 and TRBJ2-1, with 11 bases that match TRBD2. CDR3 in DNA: TGCGCCAGCAGCCAAGAGAACATAGCGGGAGGGCCAAACAATGAGCAGTTCTTC. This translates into CASSQENIAGGPNNEQFF.